These T cell receptor beta chains were read from a single sample in a study of T cells after yellow fever vaccination. TCRdb independently ran MiXCR on the 5' RACE reads; one entry per CDR3 protein. The sample comprises some 340,000 distinct CDR3 sequences, over 8.5% of which are singletons, and about 3.3% rests with the top ten. Sequenced here: CD4+ T cells sorted from PBMCs, sampled 45 days after the yellow fever booster vaccination. These receptors were obtained from a man younger than 35 who received the YFV17D yellow fever vaccine. The CDR3 runs from the conserved cysteine through the conserved F or W. The D gene is left open where the match is weak. Size is stated for part of the rows, as once, few or many counts, or as a class when the clone is expanded.

cdr3_length j_call v_call clone_size d_call cdr3_nt cdr3_aa
16 TRBJ1-4 TRBV4-3 - - TGCGCCAGCAGCCTTGAGAGGGGTTTGGGTAATGAAAAACTGCTTTTT CASSLERGLGNEKLLF
15 TRBJ1-3 TRBV6-5 few TRBD1 TGTGCCAGCAGTTGGGACAGGGGGCATGGAAACACCATATATTTT CASSWDRGHGNTIYF
15 TRBJ1-5 TRBV9 - TRBD1 TGTGCCAGCAGCGGGGACAGTCCGGGCAATCAGCCCCAGCATTTT CASSGDSPGNQPQHF
17 TRBJ2-3 TRBV19 once TRBD2 TGTGCCAGTACCCGGACTAGCGGGGGGGTTGAAGGGTACACGCAGTATTTT CASTRTSGGVEGYTQYF
15 TRBJ2-1 TRBV6-6 - TRBD2 TGTGCCAGCAGTCAACTAGCGGGGGGCCCCAATGAGCAGTTCTTC CASSQLAGGPNEQFF
14 TRBJ2-2 TRBV3-1 - - TGTGCCAGCAGCCAGATATTAGGGACCGGGGAGCTGTTTTTT CASSQILGTGELFF
13 TRBJ1-4 TRBV14 few - TGTGCCAGCAGCCTTCGGGGCGGTGAAAAACTGTTTTTT CASSLRGGEKLFF
11 TRBJ2-3 TRBV30 few TRBD1 TGTGCCTGGCAGGGACAGGTGGCGCAGTATTTT CAWQGQVAQYF
14 TRBJ2-7 TRBV5-1 - - TGCGCCAGCAGCTTGGGAAGCAGGGGGGCGATGGTGTACTTC CASSLGSRGAMVYF
13 TRBJ1-6 TRBV9 - - TGTGCCAGCAGCAGAGAGGGAACTTCACCCCTCCACTTT CASSREGTSPLHF
15 TRBJ2-1 TRBV7-2 few - TGTGCCAGCAGTGGGGCCAGGGCCTCCTACAATGAGCAGTTCTTC CASSGARASYNEQFF
17 TRBJ2-5 TRBV7-2 few TRBD2 TGTGCCAGCAGCCTGACCCTGGGACTAGCGGGGGTCGAGACCCAGTACTTC CASSLTLGLAGVETQYF
13 TRBJ1-1 TRBV10-1 few - TGCGCCAGCAGTGACGACAGAAACACTGAAGCTTTCTTT CASSDDRNTEAFF
11 TRBJ2-7 TRBV5-6 - - TGTGCCAGCAGCTCTTCTGACGAGCAGTACTTC CASSSSDEQYF
16 TRBJ2-2 TRBV24-1 - - TGTGCCACCAGTGATTTTGGAACTAGCCTTACCGGGGAGCTGTTTTTT CATSDFGTSLTGELFF
14 TRBJ2-1 TRBV5-1 many - TGCGCCAGCAGCTTGGAGAATTCCTACAATGAGCAGTTCTTC CASSLENSYNEQFF
19 TRBJ2-1 TRBV5-1 few - TGCGCCAGCAGCTTGGACAAGGAGGCTAAGCGGGCCCCAAGGGATGAGCAGTTCTTC CASSLDKEAKRAPRDEQFF
15 TRBJ2-2 TRBV7-3 few - TGTGCCAGCAGCTTAATGTCCGGGTACACCGGGGAGCTGTTTTTT CASSLMSGYTGELFF
12 TRBJ2-5 TRBV5-1 many - TGCGCCAGCAGCTCGAACGAAGAGACCCAGTACTTC CASSSNEETQYF
15 TRBJ1-2 TRBV7-9 few TRBD1 TGTGCCAGCAGCCCAGGACAGGGGGCTCTCTATGGCTACACCTTC CASSPGQGALYGYTF
14 TRBJ2-6 TRBV6-5 - - TGTGCCAGCAGGGCGACGGGTAGGGCCAACGTCCTGACTTTC CASRATGRANVLTF
13 TRBJ2-7 TRBV12-3/TRBV12-4 few - TGTGACAGCAGTTTACGTTGGACAGTCGCACCGTACTTC CDSSLRWTVAPYF
14 TRBJ1-2 TRBV12-3/TRBV12-4 - - TGTGCCAGCAGCTTCTTAGGGTTCGACTATGGCTACACCTTC CASSFLGFDYGYTF
15 TRBJ2-3 TRBV12-3/TRBV12-4 many TRBD2 TGTGCCAGCAGTTTAAGCGGGGGGGCTGTAGATACGCAGTATTTT CASSLSGGAVDTQYF
14 TRBJ1-2 TRBV12-3/TRBV12-4 - - TGTGCCAGCAGTTTAGCGCCCCTAGATTATGGCTACACCTTC CASSLAPLDYGYTF
15 TRBJ2-7 TRBV3-1 - TRBD1 TGTGCCAGCAGCCGCCGACTGGGACAGGGCTACGAGCAGTACTTC CASSRRLGQGYEQYF
13 TRBJ2-7 TRBV7-9 - TRBD2 TGTGCCAGCAGCTTTGGGCGGGAGTACGAGCAGTACTTC CASSFGREYEQYF